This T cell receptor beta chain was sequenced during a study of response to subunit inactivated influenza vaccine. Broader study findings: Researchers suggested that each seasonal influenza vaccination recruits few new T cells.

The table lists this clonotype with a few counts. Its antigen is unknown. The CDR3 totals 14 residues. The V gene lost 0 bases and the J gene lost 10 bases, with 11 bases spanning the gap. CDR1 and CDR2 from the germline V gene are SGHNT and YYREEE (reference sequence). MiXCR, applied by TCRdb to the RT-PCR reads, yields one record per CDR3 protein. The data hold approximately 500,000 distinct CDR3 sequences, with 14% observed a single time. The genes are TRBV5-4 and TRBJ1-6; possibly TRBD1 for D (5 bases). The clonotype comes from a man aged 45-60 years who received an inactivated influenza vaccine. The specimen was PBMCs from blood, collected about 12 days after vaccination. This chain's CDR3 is CASSLAGNGSPLHF. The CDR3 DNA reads TGTGCCAGCAGCTTGGCAGGGAATGGGTCACCCCTCCACTTT.